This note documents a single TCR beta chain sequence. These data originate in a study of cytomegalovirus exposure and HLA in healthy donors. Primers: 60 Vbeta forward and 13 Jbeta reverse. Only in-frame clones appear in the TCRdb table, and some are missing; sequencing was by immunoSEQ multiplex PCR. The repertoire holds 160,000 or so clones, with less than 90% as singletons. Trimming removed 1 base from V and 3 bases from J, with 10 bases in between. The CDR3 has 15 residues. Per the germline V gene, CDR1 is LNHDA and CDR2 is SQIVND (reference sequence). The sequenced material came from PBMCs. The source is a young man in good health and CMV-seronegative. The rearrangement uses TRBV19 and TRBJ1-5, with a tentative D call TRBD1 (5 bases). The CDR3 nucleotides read TGTGCCAGTAGTATAGTCGACAGCCTCAATCAGCCCCAGCATTTT. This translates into CASSIVDSLNQPQHF.